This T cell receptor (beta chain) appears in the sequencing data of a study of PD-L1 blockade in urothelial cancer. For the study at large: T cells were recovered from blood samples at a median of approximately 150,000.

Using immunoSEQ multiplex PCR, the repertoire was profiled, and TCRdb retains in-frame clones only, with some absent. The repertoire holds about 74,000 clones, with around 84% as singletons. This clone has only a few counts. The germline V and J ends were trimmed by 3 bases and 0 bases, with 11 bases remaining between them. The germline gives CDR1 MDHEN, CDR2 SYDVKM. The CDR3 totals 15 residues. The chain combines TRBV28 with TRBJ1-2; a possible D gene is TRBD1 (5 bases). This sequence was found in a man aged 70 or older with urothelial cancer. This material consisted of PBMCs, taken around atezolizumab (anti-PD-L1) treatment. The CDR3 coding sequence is TGTGCCAGCAGTTTTGGGGCCTTCCCTAACTATGGCTACACCTTC. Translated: CASSFGAFPNYGYTF.